Sequencing of this T cell receptor (beta chain) was carried out in a study of T cells expressing NK-cell markers. TCRdb re-called the 5' RACE reads and gives one entry per CDR3 protein, without DNA. The sample table sets out roughly 390,000 distinct CDR3 sequences. CDR1 and CDR2 from the germline V gene are SGHVS and FQNEAQ. CDR3 length: 16 amino acids. This receptor was obtained from a man aged 18-69 years in good health. This chain links TRBV7-8 with TRBJ1-3; TCRdb indicates TRBD1, and absent DNA this call remains unverified. Specimen: blood T cells: a sorted CD56 or NKG2C T cell subset, CD4+ or CD8+ T cells, or bulk PBMC T cells (not recorded which). This CDR3 reads CASSLAGTGFGNTIYF. Full variable domain (outside the CDR3, taken from reference TRBV7-8 and TRBJ1-3): GAGVSQSPRYKVAKRGQDVALRCDPISGHVSLFWYQQALGQGPEFLTYFQNEAQLDKSGLPSDRFFAERPEGSVSTLKIQRTQQEDSAVYLCASSLAGTGFGNTIYFGEGSWLTVV.